The sequence of this TCR beta chain was determined in a study of T cells in Graves' hyperthyroidism and ophthalmopathy. The V and J ends lost 3 bases and 0 bases respectively, with 7 bases between them. Germline CDR1 SGDLS, CDR2 YYNGEE. The CDR3 sequence is 13 residues long. TCR beta CDR3 regions were amplified from RNA. The HTBI primer set was used in a first-round RT-PCR of the TCR CDR3. TCRdb fed the multiplex PCR reads into MiXCR, producing one record per CDR3 protein. The sample has over 700,000 distinct CDR3 sequences; just over 35% are singletons. This clonotype was found many times. Uncontrolled infection, other autoimmune disease, pregnancy or lactation excluded patients.

Material for sequencing was blood. The clonotype originates from a woman in her forties with Graves' hyperthyroidism. The rearrangement links TRBV9 to TRBJ2-7; the D gene is possibly TRBD2 (6 bases). CDR3 DNA sequence: TGTGCCAGCAGCGGCGGGAACTCCTACGAGCAGTACTTC. It is translated as CASSGGNSYEQYF.